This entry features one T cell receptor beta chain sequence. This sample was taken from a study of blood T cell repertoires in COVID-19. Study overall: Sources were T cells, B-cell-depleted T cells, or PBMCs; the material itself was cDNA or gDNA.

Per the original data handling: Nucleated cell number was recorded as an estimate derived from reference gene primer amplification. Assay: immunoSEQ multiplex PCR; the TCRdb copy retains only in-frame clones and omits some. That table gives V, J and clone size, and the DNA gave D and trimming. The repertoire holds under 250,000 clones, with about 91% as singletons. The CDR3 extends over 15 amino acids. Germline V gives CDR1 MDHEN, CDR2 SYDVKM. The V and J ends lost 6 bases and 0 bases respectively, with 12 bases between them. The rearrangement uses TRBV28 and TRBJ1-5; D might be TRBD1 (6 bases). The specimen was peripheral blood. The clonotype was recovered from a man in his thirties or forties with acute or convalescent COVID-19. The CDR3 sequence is CASRRTDHSNQPQHF. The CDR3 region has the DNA TGTGCCAGCAGACGGACAGATCATAGCAATCAGCCCCAGCATTTT.